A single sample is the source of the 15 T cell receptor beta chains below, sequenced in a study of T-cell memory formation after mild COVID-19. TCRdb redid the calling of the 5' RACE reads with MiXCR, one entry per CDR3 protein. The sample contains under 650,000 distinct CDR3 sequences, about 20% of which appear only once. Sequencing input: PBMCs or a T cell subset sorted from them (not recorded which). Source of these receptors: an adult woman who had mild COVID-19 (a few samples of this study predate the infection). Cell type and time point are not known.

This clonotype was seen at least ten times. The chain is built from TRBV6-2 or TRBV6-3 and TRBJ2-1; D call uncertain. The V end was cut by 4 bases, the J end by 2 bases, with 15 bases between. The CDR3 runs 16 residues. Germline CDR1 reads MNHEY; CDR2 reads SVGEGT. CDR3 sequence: CASSLGPGVPYNEQFF. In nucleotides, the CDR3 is TGTGCCAGCAGTTTAGGGCCGGGTGTCCCCTACAATGAGCAGTTCTTC.

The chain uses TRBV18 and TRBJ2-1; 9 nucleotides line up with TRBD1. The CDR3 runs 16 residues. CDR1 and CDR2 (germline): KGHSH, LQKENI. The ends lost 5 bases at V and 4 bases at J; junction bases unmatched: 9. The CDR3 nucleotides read TGTGCCAGCTCAACGACCGGGACAGGGTATTACAATGAGCAGTTCTTC. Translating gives CASSTTGTGYYNEQFF. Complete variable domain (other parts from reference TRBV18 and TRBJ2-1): NAGVMQNPRHLVRRRGQEARLRCSPMKGHSHVYWYRQLPEEGLKFMVYLQKENIIDESGMPKERFSAEFPKEGPSILRIQQVVRGDSAAYFCASSTTGTGYYNEQFFGPGTRLTVL.

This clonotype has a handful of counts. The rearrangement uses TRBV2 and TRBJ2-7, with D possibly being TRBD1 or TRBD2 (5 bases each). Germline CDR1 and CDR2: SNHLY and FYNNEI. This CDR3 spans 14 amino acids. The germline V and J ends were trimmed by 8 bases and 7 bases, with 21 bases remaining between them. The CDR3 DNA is TGTGCCAGCGTCCCACTCACAGGCCCGGGGGAGCAGTACTTC. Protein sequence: CASVPLTGPGEQYF. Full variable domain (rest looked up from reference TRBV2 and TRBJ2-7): EPEVTQTPSHQVTQMGQEVILRCVPISNHLYFYWYRQILGQKVEFLVSFYNNEISEKSEIFDDQFSVERPDGSNFTLKIRSTKLEDSAMYFCASVPLTGPGEQYFGPGTRLTVT.

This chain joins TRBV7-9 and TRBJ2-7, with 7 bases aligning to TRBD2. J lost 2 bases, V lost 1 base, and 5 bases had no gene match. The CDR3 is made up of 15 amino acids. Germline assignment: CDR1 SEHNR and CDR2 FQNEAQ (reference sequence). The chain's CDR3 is CASSLDGLGPYEQYF. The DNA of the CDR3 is TGTGCCAGCAGCTTAGATGGACTAGGGCCCTACGAGCAGTACTTC.

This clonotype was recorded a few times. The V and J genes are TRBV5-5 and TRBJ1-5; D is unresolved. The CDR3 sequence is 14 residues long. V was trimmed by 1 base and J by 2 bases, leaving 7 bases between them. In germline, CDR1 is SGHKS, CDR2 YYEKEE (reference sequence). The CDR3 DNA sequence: TGTGCCAGCAGCTTGACAACCGGCAATCAGCCCCAGCATTTT. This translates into CASSLTTGNQPQHF.

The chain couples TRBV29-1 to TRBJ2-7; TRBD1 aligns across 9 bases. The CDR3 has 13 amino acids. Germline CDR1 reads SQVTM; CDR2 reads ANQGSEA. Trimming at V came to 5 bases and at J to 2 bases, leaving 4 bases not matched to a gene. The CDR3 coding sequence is TGCAGCGTTCAGGGACAGGGAACCTACGAGCAGTACTTC. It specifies CSVQGQGTYEQYF.

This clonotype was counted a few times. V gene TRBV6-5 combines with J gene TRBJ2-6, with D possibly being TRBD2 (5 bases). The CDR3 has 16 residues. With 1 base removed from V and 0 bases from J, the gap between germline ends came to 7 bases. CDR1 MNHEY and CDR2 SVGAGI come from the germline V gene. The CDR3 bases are TGTGCCAGCAGTTACTTCGGGGACTCTGGGGCCAACGTCCTGACTTTC. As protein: CASSYFGDSGANVLTF.

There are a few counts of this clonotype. CDR3 nucleotides: TGCAGTGCTAGTAGCGGGGACCCAGGGACCCAGTACTTC. Its translation is CSASSGDPGTQYF. The V and J genes are TRBV20-1 and TRBJ2-5, with 8 bases identical to TRBD2. V lost 3 bases, J lost 7 bases, and 7 bases stayed unmatched. Germline V gene sequence: CDR1 DFQATT, CDR2 SNEGSKA (reference sequence). The CDR3 extends over 13 amino acids.

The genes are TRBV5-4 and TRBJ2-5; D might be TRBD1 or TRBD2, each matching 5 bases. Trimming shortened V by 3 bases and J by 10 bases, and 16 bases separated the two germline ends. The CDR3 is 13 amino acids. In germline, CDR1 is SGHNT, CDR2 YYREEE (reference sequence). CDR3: CASSWNRDPRQYF. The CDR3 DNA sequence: TGTGCCAGCAGCTGGAACCGGGACCCTCGCCAGTACTTC. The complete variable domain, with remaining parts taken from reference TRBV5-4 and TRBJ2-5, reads ETGVTQSPTHLIKTRGQQVTLRCSSQSGHNTVSWYQQALGQGPQFIFQYYREEENGRGNFPPRFSGLQFPNYSSELNVNALELDDSALYLCASSWNRDPRQYFGPGTRLLVL.

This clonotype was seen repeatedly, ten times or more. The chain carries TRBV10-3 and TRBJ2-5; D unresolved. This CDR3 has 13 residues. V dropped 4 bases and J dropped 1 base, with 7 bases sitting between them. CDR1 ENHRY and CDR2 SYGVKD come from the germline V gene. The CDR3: CAISAGSQETQYF. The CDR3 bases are TGTGCCATCAGTGCGGGCAGCCAAGAGACCCAGTACTTC.

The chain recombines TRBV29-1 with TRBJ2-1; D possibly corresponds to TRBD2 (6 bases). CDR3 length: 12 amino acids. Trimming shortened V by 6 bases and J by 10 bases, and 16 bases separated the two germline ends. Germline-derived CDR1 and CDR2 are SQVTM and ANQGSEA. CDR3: CSVGDLAWEQFF. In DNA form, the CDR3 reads TGCAGCGTAGGGGACTTAGCATGGGAGCAGTTCTTC.

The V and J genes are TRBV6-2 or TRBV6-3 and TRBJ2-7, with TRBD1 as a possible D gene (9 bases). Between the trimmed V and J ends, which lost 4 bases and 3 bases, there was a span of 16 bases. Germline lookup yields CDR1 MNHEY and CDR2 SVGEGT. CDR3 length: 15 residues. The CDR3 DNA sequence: TGTGCCAGCAGTTCGGGAGGGACAGGGAACTACGAGCAGTACTTC. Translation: CASSSGGTGNYEQYF.

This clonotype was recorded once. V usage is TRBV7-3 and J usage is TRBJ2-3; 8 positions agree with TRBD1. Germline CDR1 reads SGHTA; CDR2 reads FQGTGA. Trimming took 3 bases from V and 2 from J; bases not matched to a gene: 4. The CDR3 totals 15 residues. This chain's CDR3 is CASSFRGRNTDTQYF. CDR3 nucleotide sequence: TGTGCCAGCAGCTTCAGGGGGCGAAACACAGATACGCAGTATTTT. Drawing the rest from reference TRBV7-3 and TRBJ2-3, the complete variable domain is GAGVSQTPSNKVTEKGKYVELRCDPISGHTALYWYRQSLGQGPEFLIYFQGTGAADDSGLPNDRFFAVRPEGSVSTLKIQRTERGDSAVYLCASSFRGRNTDTQYFGPGTRLTVL.

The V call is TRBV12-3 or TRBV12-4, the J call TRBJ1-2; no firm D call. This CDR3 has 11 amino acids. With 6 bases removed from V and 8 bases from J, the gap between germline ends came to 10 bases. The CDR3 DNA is TGTGCCAGCAGCCGTGGAAGAGGCTACACCTTC. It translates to CASSRGRGYTF.

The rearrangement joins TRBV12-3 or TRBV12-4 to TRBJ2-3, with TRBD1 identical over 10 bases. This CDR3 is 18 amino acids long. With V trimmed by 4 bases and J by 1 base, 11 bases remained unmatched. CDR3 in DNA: TGTGCCAGCAGTTACCGGGACAGGGGCCCCGCTCGCACAGATACGCAGTATTTT. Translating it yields CASSYRDRGPARTDTQYF.